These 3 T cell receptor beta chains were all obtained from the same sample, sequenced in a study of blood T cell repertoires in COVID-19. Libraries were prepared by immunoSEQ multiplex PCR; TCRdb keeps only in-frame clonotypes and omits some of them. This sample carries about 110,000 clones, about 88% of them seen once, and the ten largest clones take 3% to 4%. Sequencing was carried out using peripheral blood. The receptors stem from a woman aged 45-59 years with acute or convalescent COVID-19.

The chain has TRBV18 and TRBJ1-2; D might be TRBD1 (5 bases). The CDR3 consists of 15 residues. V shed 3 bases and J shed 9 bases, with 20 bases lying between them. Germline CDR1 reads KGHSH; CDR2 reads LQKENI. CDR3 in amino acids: CASSPSGTSPISYTF. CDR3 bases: TGTGCCAGCTCACCCTCCGGGACTTCCCCTATTAGCTACACCTTC.

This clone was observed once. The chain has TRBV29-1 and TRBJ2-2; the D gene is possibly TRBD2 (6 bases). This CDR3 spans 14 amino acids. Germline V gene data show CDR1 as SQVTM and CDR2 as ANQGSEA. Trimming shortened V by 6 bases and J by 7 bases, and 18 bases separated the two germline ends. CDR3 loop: CSVGGGRPGGELFF. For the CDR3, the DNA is TGCAGCGTCGGGGGTGGGCGGCCGGGCGGGGAGCTGTTTTTT.

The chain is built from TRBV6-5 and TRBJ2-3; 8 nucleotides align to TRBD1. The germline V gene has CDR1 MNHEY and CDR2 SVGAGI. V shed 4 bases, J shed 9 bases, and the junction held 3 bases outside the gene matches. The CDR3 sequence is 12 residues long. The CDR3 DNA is TGTGCCAGCAGTTCCCCAGGGGGCACGCAGTATTTT. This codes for CASSSPGGTQYF.